Below, 17 T cell receptor beta chains from the same sample are listed, as sequenced in a study of technical replicates of blood from a few donors (dated by TCRdb to the late 2010s). The library was made by the immunoSEQ multiplex PCR assay. TCRdb took over this immuneACCESS table, retaining in-frame rearrangements with V and J assigned. Such tables are incomplete; in checked studies, under half of the missing clones stem from an unresolved V gene, and the remainder is unexplained. Counted in this sample were 70,000 or so clones; roughly 90% of them appeared once. The ten most abundant clones make up 0.35% to 0.45% of the sample. Sequenced input: T cells isolated from PBMCs. These receptors came from a human donor in good health.

The genes are TRBV30 and TRBJ2-7; TRBD2 agrees at 14 bases. The germline gives CDR1 GTSNPN, CDR2 SVGIG (reference sequence). V shed 0 bases and J 2 bases; nucleotides not matched to a gene: 3. This CDR3 is 16 amino acids long. The CDR3 region has the DNA TGTGCCTGGAGTGTCGGACTAGCGGGAGGAACCTACGAGCAGTACTTC. Translation gives CAWSVGLAGGTYEQYF.

The chain is built from TRBV9 and TRBJ1-4; weak D call: TRBD1 (6 bases). The CDR3 runs 15 residues. The ends were cut back, 4 bases at V and 0 bases at J, with 10 bases in the middle. From germline, CDR1 is SGDLS and CDR2 YYNGEE. CDR3 protein: CASSLGGATNEKLFF. The CDR3 coding sequence is TGTGCCAGCAGCTTAGGGGGGGCAACTAATGAAAAACTGTTTTTT.

The rearrangement joins TRBV6-6 to TRBJ2-1; 10 bases are a match to TRBD2. The CDR3 consists of 15 residues. The V gene's germline CDR1 is MNHNY and CDR2 SVGAGI (reference sequence). J was trimmed by 8 bases and V by 6 bases; bases with no gene match: 10. The CDR3 reads CASSLLTSGIDEQFF. CDR3 nucleotide sequence: TGTGCCAGCAGCCTCCTAACTAGCGGGATCGATGAGCAGTTCTTC.

The chain joins TRBV6-1 to TRBJ2-5, with D perhaps TRBD1 (8 bases). Per the germline V gene, CDR1 is MNHNS and CDR2 is SASEGT. V lost 7 bases to trimming and J lost 2 bases, with 17 bases between them. This CDR3 has 15 residues. The CDR3 loop is CASKDRGGVQETQYF. The CDR3 DNA sequence: TGTGCCAGCAAAGACAGGGGAGGGGTACAAGAGACCCAGTACTTC.

The chain uses TRBV7-2 and TRBJ2-7; the match to TRBD1 covers 7 bases. Germline trimming cut 4 bases from V and 1 base from J; bases unmatched to any gene: 7. Looked up from germline, CDR1 is SGHTA and CDR2 is FQGNSA. The CDR3 is 15 amino acids. CDR3 bases: TGTGCCAGCAGCTGGAGACAGGGCCAATCCTACGAGCAGTACTTC. It is translated as CASSWRQGQSYEQYF. The complete variable domain, with remaining parts taken from reference TRBV7-2 and TRBJ2-7, reads GAGVSQSPSNKVTEKGKDVELRCDPISGHTALYWYRQSLGQGLEFLIYFQGNSAPDKSGLPSDRFSAERTGGSVSTLTIQRTQQEDSAVYLCASSWRQGQSYEQYFGPGTRLTVT.

The CDR3 sequence: CAISGQGEEGEQYF. The DNA for the CDR3 is TGTGCCATCAGCGGACAGGGTGAGGAAGGCGAGCAGTACTTC. This chain uses TRBV10-3 with TRBJ2-7; 8 positions agree with TRBD1. Trimming took 6 bases from V and 6 from J; bases not matched to a gene: 10. Per the germline V gene, CDR1 is ENHRY and CDR2 is SYGVKD. CDR3 length: 14 amino acids.

This chain uses TRBV9 with TRBJ2-7; TRBD1 matches 10 bases. In germline, CDR1 is SGDLS, CDR2 YYNGEE. The junction had 11 bases not matched to a gene; V was cut back by 4 bases and J by 4 bases. The CDR3 covers 16 residues. The CDR3 DNA reads TGTGCCAGCAGCCCTGGACCGGGACAGGGGAGATACGAGCAGTACTTC. It specifies CASSPGPGQGRYEQYF. Full variable domain (remainder filled in from reference TRBV9 and TRBJ2-7): DSGVTQTPKHLITATGQRVTLRCSPRSGDLSVYWYQQSLDQGLQFLIQYYNGEERAKGNILERFSAQQFPDLHSELNLSSLELGDSALYFCASSPGPGQGRYEQYFGPGTRLTVT.

CDR3 coding DNA: TGTGCCACCAGCAGTATGGACAGGATGCTCTCGTGGAGGTACAATGAGCAGTTCTTC. It yields the protein CATSSMDRMLSWRYNEQFF. The chain has TRBV15 and TRBJ2-1; 7 bases match TRBD1. Trimming at V came to 3 bases and at J to 4 bases, leaving 18 bases not matched to a gene. The germline gives CDR1 LNHNV, CDR2 YYDKDF (reference sequence). The CDR3 sequence is 19 residues long.

The gene calls are TRBV2 and TRBJ1-1; D is undetermined. Germline V lookup: CDR1 SNHLY, CDR2 FYNNEI. This CDR3 contains 15 residues. Trimming shortened V by 0 bases and J by 6 bases, and 14 bases separated the two germline ends. The CDR3 protein is CASSEATVEIAEAFF. The CDR3, as DNA: TGTGCCAGCAGTGAAGCAACAGTTGAAATCGCTGAAGCTTTCTTT.

This chain connects TRBV7-9 to TRBJ2-7; possible D gene TRBD2, 5 bases. Germline CDR1 and CDR2: SEHNR and FQNEAQ (reference sequence). Trimming pared 3 bases from V and 2 bases from J, leaving 17 bases between. The length of the CDR3 is 16 residues. CDR3 DNA sequence: TGTGCCAGCAGCTTCTACGTAGCGAACTCCGCCTACGAGCAGTACTTC. This sequence encodes CASSFYVANSAYEQYF. Full variable domain (rest looked up from reference TRBV7-9 and TRBJ2-7): DTGVSQNPRHKITKRGQNVTFRCDPISEHNRLYWYRQTLGQGPEFLTYFQNEAQLEKSRLLSDRFSAERPKGSFSTLEIQRTEQGDSAMYLCASSFYVANSAYEQYFGPGTRLTVT.

There are a few counts of this clone. J is TRBJ2-7 and V is TRBV11-2; D remains ambiguous. CDR1 is SGHAT, CDR2 FQNNGV, per germline. The CDR3 covers 12 residues. The V end was cut by 3 bases, the J end by 0 bases, with 3 bases between. The CDR3 loop reads CASSFLSYEQYF. In DNA, the CDR3 is TGTGCCAGCAGCTTTCTCTCCTACGAGCAGTACTTC.

This clone was seen once. The V gene is TRBV5-6, the J gene TRBJ2-7, with TRBD2 as a possible D gene (6 bases). Deletions cut 1 base from V and 2 bases from J, with 16 bases between. The germline V gene encodes CDR1 SGHDT and CDR2 YYEEEE. This CDR3 region has 16 residues. CDR3 nucleotides: TGTGCCAGCAGCTTGCGTTTCGGGAGCTCGGCCTACGAGCAGTACTTC. Protein sequence: CASSLRFGSSAYEQYF.

The chain employs TRBV28 and TRBJ2-3, with 10 bases lining up with TRBD2. V trimming: 6 bases; J trimming: 4 bases; junction bases outside the gene matches: 7. There are 15 residues in the CDR3. Germline V gives CDR1 MDHEN, CDR2 SYDVKM. The CDR3 nucleotides read TGTGCCAGCAGACATTTTAGCGGGAGGTCAGATACGCAGTATTTT. Amino acid sequence: CASRHFSGRSDTQYF.

This chain links TRBV7-9 with TRBJ1-4, with 8 nucleotides matching TRBD1. This CDR3 is built from 14 residues. Looked up from germline, CDR1 is SEHNR and CDR2 is FQNEAQ (reference sequence). The V segment lost 3 bases and the J segment 4 bases; nucleotides outside the gene matches: 1. The CDR3 loop reads CASSFTGGNEKLFF. In DNA form, the CDR3 reads TGTGCCAGCAGCTTTACAGGGGGTAATGAAAAACTGTTTTTT.

The chain combines TRBV5-4 with TRBJ2-3; 10 nucleotides agree with TRBD2. The CDR3 has 18 residues. Germline V CDR1 and CDR2: SGHNT, YYREEE (reference sequence). Unmatched junction bases numbered 9, after V lost 2 bases and J lost 0 bases. In nucleotides, the CDR3 is TGTGCCAGCAGCTTTTCTAGCGGGAGAGCGTTTAGCACAGATACGCAGTATTTT. Translation: CASSFSSGRAFSTDTQYF.

The chain carries TRBV28 and TRBJ2-6, with D uncertain. The CDR3 has 16 residues. V shed 2 bases and J shed 1 base, with 9 bases lying between them. From germline, CDR1 is MDHEN and CDR2 SYDVKM. CDR3 in DNA: TGTGCCAGCAGTTTACCCCAGATATCTGGGGCCAACGTCCTGACTTTC. Protein product: CASSLPQISGANVLTF.

The rearrangement links TRBV6-5 to TRBJ2-3, with D tentatively TRBD2 (5 bases). Per germline, CDR1 MNHEY and CDR2 SVGAGI. This CDR3 spans 11 amino acids. V lost 7 bases, J lost 6 bases, and 8 bases lay in between. CDR3 protein: CASKEGDTQYF. The CDR3 bases are TGTGCCAGCAAAGAGGGCGATACGCAGTATTTT.